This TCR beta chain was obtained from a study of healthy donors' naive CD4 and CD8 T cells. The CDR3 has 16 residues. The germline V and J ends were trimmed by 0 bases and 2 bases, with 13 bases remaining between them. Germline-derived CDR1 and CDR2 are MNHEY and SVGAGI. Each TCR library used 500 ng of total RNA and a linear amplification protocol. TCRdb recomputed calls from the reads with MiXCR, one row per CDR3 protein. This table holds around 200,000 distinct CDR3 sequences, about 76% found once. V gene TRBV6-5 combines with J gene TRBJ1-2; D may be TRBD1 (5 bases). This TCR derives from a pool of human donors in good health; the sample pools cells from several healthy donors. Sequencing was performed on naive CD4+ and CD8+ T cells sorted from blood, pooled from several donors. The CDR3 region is CASSYSIWGKNYGYTF. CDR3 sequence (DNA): TGTGCCAGCAGTTACTCGATTTGGGGCAAGAACTATGGCTACACCTTC.